Reported below is one T cell receptor (beta chain). What it binds is unknown. This CDR3 has 17 residues. After removal of 3 bases from V and 0 bases from J, the junction contained 5 bases not matched to a gene. The germline V gene has CDR1 LNHDA and CDR2 SQIVND (reference sequence). The sample is drawn from a study of T cell responses to AZD1222 COVID-19 vaccine. Study-wide findings and caveats: Repertoire sampling was restricted to post-peak T cell response timepoints. Of spike-specific TCRs, nearly half reportedly target regions left unmutated in variants. There were mostly white British donors and more females than males, and clonal diversity was possibly underestimated.

Using immunoSEQ multiplex PCR, the repertoire was profiled, and TCRdb retains in-frame clones only, with some absent. Of under 150,000 clones listed, around 90% are singletons. The sample was peripheral blood, taken 28 days after the second AZD1222 dose. V and J are TRBV19 and TRBJ2-5, with TRBD2 matching 12 bases. This clonotype was obtained from an adult who received the AZD1222 COVID-19 vaccine. The DNA for the CDR3 is TGTGCCAGTAGTATGATACTAGCGGGGGGAAACCAAGAGACCCAGTACTTC. Translated: CASSMILAGGNQETQYF.